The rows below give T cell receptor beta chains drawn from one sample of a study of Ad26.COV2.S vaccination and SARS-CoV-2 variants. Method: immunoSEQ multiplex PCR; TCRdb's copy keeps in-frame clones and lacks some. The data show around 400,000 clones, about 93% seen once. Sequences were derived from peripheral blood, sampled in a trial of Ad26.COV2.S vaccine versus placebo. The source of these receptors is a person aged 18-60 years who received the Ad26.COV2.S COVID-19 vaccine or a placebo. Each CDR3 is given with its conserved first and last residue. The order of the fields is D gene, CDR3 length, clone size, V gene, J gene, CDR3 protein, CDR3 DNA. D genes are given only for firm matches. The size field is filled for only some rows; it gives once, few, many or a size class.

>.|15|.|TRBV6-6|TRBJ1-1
CASSWGPLMNTEAFF
TGTGCCAGCAGTTGGGGGCCCCTAATGAACACTGAAGCTTTCTTT
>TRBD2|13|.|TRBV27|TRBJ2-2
CATSGRAPGELFF
TGTGCCACTAGCGGGAGGGCCCCCGGGGAGCTGTTTTTT
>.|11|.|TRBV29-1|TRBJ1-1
CSVTQGTEAFF
TGCAGCGTAACACAGGGCACTGAAGCTTTCTTT
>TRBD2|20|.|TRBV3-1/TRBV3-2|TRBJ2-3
CASSQDDPRTSVGPSDTQYF
TGTGCCAGCAGCCAAGATGACCCCCGAACTAGCGTGGGGCCTTCAGATACGCAGTATTTT
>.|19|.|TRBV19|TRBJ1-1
CASSIRWGGNKGPNTEAFF
TGTGCCAGTAGTATACGGTGGGGGGGCAATAAGGGGCCCAACACTGAAGCTTTCTTT
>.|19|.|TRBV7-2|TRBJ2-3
CASSLALRADRASTDTQYF
TGTGCCAGCAGCTTAGCGCTTCGGGCAGATCGAGCTAGCACAGATACGCAGTATTTT
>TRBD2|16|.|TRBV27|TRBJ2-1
CASSRVAGGPYNEQFF
TGTGCCAGCAGTAGGGTCGCGGGAGGGCCGTACAATGAGCAGTTCTTC
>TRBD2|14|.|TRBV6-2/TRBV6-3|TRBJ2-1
CASSYSGSGNEQFF
TGTGCCAGCAGTTACTCGGGTAGCGGGAACGAGCAGTTCTTC
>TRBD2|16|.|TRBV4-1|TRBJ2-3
CASSQGMAGVTDTQYF
TGCGCCAGCAGCCAAGGGATGGCGGGAGTCACAGATACGCAGTATTTT
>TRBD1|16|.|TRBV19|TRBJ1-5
CASSAWTGDSNQPQHF
TGTGCCAGTAGTGCCTGGACAGGAGATAGCAATCAGCCCCAGCATTTT
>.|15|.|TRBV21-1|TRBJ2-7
CASTIRTEPSYEQYF
TGTGCCAGCACCATACGGACGGAGCCCTCCTACGAGCAGTACTTC
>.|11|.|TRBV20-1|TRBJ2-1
CSASVDLKQFF
TGCAGTGCTAGTGTTGATCTGAAGCAGTTCTTC
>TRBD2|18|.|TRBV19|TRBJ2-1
CASSPSGGGRAVYNEQFF
TGTGCCAGTAGCCCCAGTGGGGGCGGGAGGGCGGTCTACAATGAGCAGTTCTTC
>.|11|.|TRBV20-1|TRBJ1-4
CSAPLVEKLFF
TGCAGTGCTCCCCTAGTGGAAAAACTGTTTTTT
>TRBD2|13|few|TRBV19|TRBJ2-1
CASSGQRESEQFF
TGTGCCAGTAGTGGGCAGCGGGAGAGTGAGCAGTTCTTC
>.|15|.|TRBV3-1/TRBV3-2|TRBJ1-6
CASSQDRAVNSPLHF
TGTGCCAGCAGCCAAGATAGGGCAGTGAATTCACCCCTCCACTTT
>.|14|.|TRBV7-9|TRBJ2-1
CASSFRGYYNEQFF
TGTGCCAGCAGCTTCCGGGGTTACTACAATGAGCAGTTCTTC
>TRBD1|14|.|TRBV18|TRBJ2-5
CASSPDRGGETQYF
TGTGCCAGCTCACCGGACAGGGGTGGGGAGACCCAGTACTTC
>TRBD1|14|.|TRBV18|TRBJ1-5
CASSRRQGAQPQHF
TGTGCCAGCTCACGGCGACAGGGCGCTCAGCCCCAGCATTTT
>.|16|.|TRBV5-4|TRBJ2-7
CASSFYTGLGPYEQYF
TGTGCCAGCAGCTTCTATACCGGGCTGGGCCCCTACGAGCAGTACTTC
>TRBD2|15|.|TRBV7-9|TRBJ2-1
CASSYSASGDNEQFF
TGTGCCAGCAGCTACTCGGCTAGCGGAGACAATGAGCAGTTCTTC
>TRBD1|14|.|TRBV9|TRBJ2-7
CASSKDRGGYEQYF
TGTGCCAGCAGCAAGGACAGGGGAGGGTACGAGCAGTACTTC
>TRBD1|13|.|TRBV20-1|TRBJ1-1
CSASGTVNTEAFF
TGCAGTGCTAGTGGGACAGTGAACACTGAAGCTTTCTTT
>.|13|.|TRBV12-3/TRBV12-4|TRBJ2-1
CASSLARAGEQFF
TGTGCCAGCAGTTTAGCCAGGGCAGGTGAGCAGTTCTTC
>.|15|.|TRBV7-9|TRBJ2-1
CASSLGRAGNNEQFF
TGTGCCAGCAGCTTAGGACGGGCCGGTAACAATGAGCAGTTCTTC
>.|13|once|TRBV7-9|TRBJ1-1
CASSLEIRTEAFF
TGTGCCAGCAGCTTAGAAATCAGGACTGAAGCTTTCTTT
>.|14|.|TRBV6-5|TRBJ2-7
CASSYYREVDEQYF
TGTGCCAGCAGTTACTATAGGGAGGTAGACGAGCAGTACTTC
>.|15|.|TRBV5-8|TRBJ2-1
CASSEDGSSYNEQFF
TGTGCCAGCAGCGAGGACGGAAGCTCCTACAATGAGCAGTTCTTC
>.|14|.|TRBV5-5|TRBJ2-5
CASSPVQGEETQYF
TGTGCCAGCAGCCCGGTACAGGGAGAAGAGACCCAGTACTTC
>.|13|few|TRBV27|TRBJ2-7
CASSPGPAGEQYF
TGTGCCAGCAGCCCGGGCCCCGCGGGAGAGCAGTACTTC
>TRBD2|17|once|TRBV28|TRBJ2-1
CASRGRLAGERVNEQFF
TGTGCCAGCAGAGGTAGGCTAGCGGGAGAACGGGTCAATGAGCAGTTCTTC
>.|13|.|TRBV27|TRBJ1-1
CASTRRGDTEAFF
TGTGCCAGCACCCGACGAGGTGACACTGAAGCTTTCTTT
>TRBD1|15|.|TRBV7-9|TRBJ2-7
CASSQRQGFSYEQYF
TGTGCCAGCAGCCAAAGACAGGGATTTTCCTACGAGCAGTACTTC
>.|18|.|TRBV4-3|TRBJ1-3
CASSQDWGAAGAGNTIYF
TGCGCCAGCAGCCAAGATTGGGGGGCGGCAGGGGCTGGAAACACCATATATTTT
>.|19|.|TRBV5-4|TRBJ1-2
CASSPFRRRGIGIQDGYTF
TGTGCCAGCTCCCCATTTAGGCGCCGGGGTATCGGCATCCAGGATGGCTACACCTTC
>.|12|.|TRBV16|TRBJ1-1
CASGGMNTEAFF
TGTGCCAGCGGGGGGATGAACACTGAAGCTTTCTTT
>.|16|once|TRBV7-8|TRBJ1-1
CASSLDYPGINTEAFF
TGTGCCAGCAGCTTAGACTATCCGGGTATAAACACTGAAGCTTTCTTT
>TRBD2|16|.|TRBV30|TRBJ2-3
CAWRNRLAGGGDTQYF
TGTGCCTGGAGGAATCGACTAGCGGGAGGGGGGGATACGCAGTATTTT
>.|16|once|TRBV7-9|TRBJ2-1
CASSLGGEEYFDEQFF
TGTGCCAGCAGCCTCGGCGGGGAGGAATATTTTGATGAGCAGTTCTTC
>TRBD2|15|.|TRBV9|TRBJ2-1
CASSLRLAENNEQFF
TGTGCCAGCAGCCTCAGACTAGCGGAAAACAATGAGCAGTTCTTC
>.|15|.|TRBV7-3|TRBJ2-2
CASSLVGSGTGELFF
TGTGCCAGCAGCTTAGTCGGGAGTGGCACCGGGGAGCTGTTTTTT
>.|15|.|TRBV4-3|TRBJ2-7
CASSQVPETTYEQYF
TGCGCCAGCAGCCAAGTTCCGGAGACAACATACGAGCAGTACTTC